This T cell receptor beta chain originates from a study of beta chain features in type 1 diabetes. General study results and limits: Among type 1 diabetes patients, VDJ junctions had fewer insertions and more deletions.

A note on this clone: Its antigen is not identified.

Since all of the isolated RNA was reverse transcribed, expressed TCRB transcripts were what got sequenced. The protocol was immunoSEQ multiplex PCR, while the TCRdb copy is restricted to in-frame clones and leaves out a portion. The sample lists about 450,000 clones; over 9.5% were seen once. The V and J ends lost 3 bases and 2 bases respectively, with 11 bases between them. CDR1 is SGHTA and CDR2 is FQGNSA in the germline V gene. The CDR3 loop spans 14 amino acids. This chain connects TRBV7-2 to TRBJ2-7; D gene uncertain. The receptor was derived from a woman aged 18 to 35 in good health. Source material: naive CD4+ T cells from blood. CDR3: CASSFMGSPYEQYF. As DNA, the CDR3 is TGTGCCAGCAGCTTTATGGGAAGCCCCTACGAGCAGTACTTC.